This T cell receptor beta chain was identified in a study of blood T cell repertoires in COVID-19 (TCRdb year 2020). Concerning the study at large: Samples covering the acute and convalescent phases of COVID-19 were provided by collaborators in the United States, Italy and Spain. The repertoires were released in a freely available public database meant as a resource for research on the immune response to SARS-CoV-2. The material from the prospective study consisted of cDNA or gDNA derived from T cells, B-cell-depleted T cells, or PBMCs. Subjects who had been exposed to COVID-19, were actively infected with it, or had recovered from it provided the deeply sampled blood TCRbeta repertoires that made up the dataset. Samples were obtained from the ongoing ImmuneRACE study (first 160 participants) and from some 1,300 subjects provided by 6 global collaborators. A de-identified subject ID, COVID-19 status, age in years and sex were almost always included in the sample metadata. Where available, HLA class I and class II types were taken from metadata supplied by the sample provider and were not determined by assay-based typing. The investigation overall reported the following: The quantity of clinical and demographic metadata differed by source and by participant and was supplied without curation.

Of note for this clone: The target of this receptor is not known. Per-base qualities were not stored, and no clone one base away is much larger.

TCRbeta CDR3 regions were amplified from genomic DNA using the immunoSEQ Assay, a bias-controlled multiplex PCR. Concerning the study's data processing: The number of nucleated cells in each sample was estimated by amplification of reference gene primers within the assay. Sequence reads were collapsed and filtered to measure the absolute abundance of every unique TCRbeta CDR3 rearrangement. Productive Simpson clonality was computed per sample as the square root of Simpson's diversity index over productive rearrangements. TCRdb's version of the immuneACCESS table is confined to in-frame rearrangements and falls short of the full clone set. An unresolved V gene accounts for under half of the shortfall where checked; the remainder is of unknown origin. For V, J and clone size, that table is used; D and trimming come from the DNA. The sample table records around 71,000 clones; about 79% of these occur just once. The ten biggest clones cover 25% to 30% of the sample.

Reading from cysteine to phenylalanine, the CDR3 counts 15 amino acids. Of all the DNA, just the CDR3 is kept, 45 bases in frame from base 1. Unmatched junction bases come to 7, with V trimmed by 4 bases and J by 4 bases. The germline V gene sets CDR1 to SGHDT and CDR2 to YYEEEE. The collaborating institutions used their own protocols to collect whole blood in K2EDTA tubes. For TCRbeta analysis, collaborators shipped samples in one of three forms: frozen whole blood, isolated PBMCs, or DNA extracted from either of those sample types. Sequenced sample: peripheral blood. The sequence derives from a man aged 70 or older with acute or convalescent COVID-19. Recombination linked TRBV5-6 to TRBJ1-2; 10 bases in between match TRBD1. The DNA sequence is TGTGCCAGCAGCCGACCGGGGACAGGGGCCTATGGCTACACCTTC. Its translation reads: CASSRPGTGAYGYTF.